These 17 T cell receptor beta chains share one sample of origin, sequenced in a study of identifying expanded T cells in peripheral blood. Sequencing was performed with immunoSEQ multiplex PCR; in TCRdb, only in-frame clones are kept and a portion is missing. The profile covers about 85,000 clones, with more than 70% appearing a single time and roughly 19% taken by the ten largest. The specimen sequenced was blood. Receptors were obtained from a person between 18 and 70 years old in good health.

J is TRBJ1-1 and V is TRBV5-6; perhaps TRBD1 as D (5 bases). The V gene's germline CDR1 is SGHDT and CDR2 YYEEEE. This CDR3 region has 14 residues. V was cut by 5 bases and J by 0 bases, with 11 bases left in between. The CDR3 DNA reads as TGTGCCAGCAGGCAGGGACGGATGAACACTGAAGCTTTCTTT. As protein: CASRQGRMNTEAFF.

This chain connects TRBV7-6 to TRBJ2-7, with TRBD1 identical over 11 bases. CDR1 SGHVS and CDR2 FNYEAQ come from the germline V gene. This CDR3 has 17 residues. Trimming at V came to 5 bases and at J to 5 bases, leaving 14 bases not matched to a gene. The CDR3 region has the DNA TGTGCCAGCAGCCCGATTATTGGACAGGGGGCTCAGAACGAGCAGTACTTC. Translated, it gives CASSPIIGQGAQNEQYF.

There are a few counts of this clone. The chain carries TRBV4-2 and TRBJ2-5; 8 nucleotides align to TRBD1. CDR1 and CDR2 (germline): LGHNA, YNFKEQ. There are 15 residues in the CDR3. The ends lost 1 base at V and 3 bases at J; junction bases unmatched: 4. The DNA for the CDR3 is TGTGCCAGCAGCCAAGGACAGGGGATAGAAGAGACCCAGTACTTC. Translated: CASSQGQGIEETQYF.

The genes are TRBV19 and TRBJ2-6; D is uncertain. From germline, CDR1 is LNHDA and CDR2 SQIVND (reference sequence). The V end was cut by 5 bases, the J end by 0 bases, with 8 bases between. The CDR3 is 15 residues long. CDR3 bases: TGTGCCAGTAGTCTGCGGTACTCTGGGGCCAACGTCCTGACTTTC. As protein: CASSLRYSGANVLTF.

This chain's CDR3 is CASSQGLRGSTDTQYF. CDR3 DNA: TGCGCCAGCAGCCAAGGTTTGCGGGGAAGCACAGATACGCAGTATTTT. The rearrangement links TRBV4-3 to TRBJ2-3; D is perhaps TRBD2 (6 bases). The CDR3 totals 16 residues. With 1 base removed from V and 0 bases from J, the gap between germline ends came to 11 bases. The germline V gene has CDR1 LGHNA and CDR2 YSLEER.

The rearrangement links TRBV5-4 to TRBJ1-1; D remains unclear. V gave up 6 bases and J gave up 8 bases, with 17 bases separating them. Germline V gives CDR1 SGHNT, CDR2 YYREEE (reference sequence). The CDR3 loop spans 13 amino acids. The CDR3 DNA reads as TGTGCCAGCAACGCAGAGGATTCGGTAGAAGCTTTCTTT. Protein sequence: CASNAEDSVEAFF.

The chain combines TRBV5-7 with TRBJ2-7, with 10 positions matching TRBD1. TRBV5-7 is an open reading frame, and its role is uncertain. The CDR3 extends over 14 amino acids. Trimming cost V 4 bases and J 6 bases; bases outside gene matches: 7. CDR3 in amino acids: CASSGDRGLSEQYF. CDR3 bases: TGTGCCAGCAGCGGAGACAGGGGGCTAAGCGAGCAGTACTTC.

This clone was recorded a few times. No conserved phenylalanine or tryptophan is present at the end of the CDR3, so a read error is the likely explanation. The limits of the CDR3 on the DNA are not certain, so only TCRdb's listed CDR3 is given. V gene TRBV28 combines with J gene TRBJ1-5; the table assigns TRBD1, which was not confirmed against the DNA. A total of 10 residues make up the CDR3, ends included. CDR1 MDHEN and CDR2 SYDVKM come from the germline V gene. CDR3 amino acids: CASGLDRPET.

The V gene is TRBV6-6, the J gene TRBJ1-5, with a tentative D call TRBD1 (6 bases). V shed 5 bases and J shed 5 bases, with 16 bases lying between them. Germline V gene data show CDR1 as MNHNY and CDR2 as SVGAGI (reference sequence). CDR3 length: 15 residues. The CDR3 loop reads CASSPYRDNHQPQHF. The DNA for the CDR3 is TGTGCCAGCAGTCCTTATAGGGACAATCATCAGCCCCAGCATTTT.

The J gene is TRBJ2-3, the V gene TRBV7-2; a weak D match, TRBD2 (6 bases). CDR1 is SGHTA and CDR2 is FQGNSA in the germline V gene. The CDR3 consists of 15 residues. V dropped 6 bases and J dropped 1 base, with 14 bases sitting between them. CDR3 region: CASRDGGARTDTQYF. The CDR3 nucleotides read TGTGCCAGCAGGGACGGAGGGGCCCGCACAGATACGCAGTATTTT.

The chain links TRBV18 to TRBJ1-4, with 10 bases aligning to TRBD1. Germline lookup yields CDR1 KGHSH and CDR2 LQKENI. V trimming: 4 bases; J trimming: 8 bases; junction bases outside the gene matches: 10. The CDR3 runs 16 residues. The CDR3 region has the DNA TGTGCCAGCTCACGGGGACAGGGGCGGATGAACGAAAAACTGTTTTTT. Amino acid sequence: CASSRGQGRMNEKLFF.

Concerning this clone: Additional DNA sequences in this sample encode the identical CDR3. The rearrangement uses TRBV28 and TRBJ2-3, with D unresolved. With 3 bases removed from V and 3 bases from J, the gap between germline ends came to 1 base. Germline lookup yields CDR1 MDHEN and CDR2 SYDVKM. The CDR3 totals 11 residues. CDR3 in amino acids: CASSFTDTQYF. In DNA form, the CDR3 reads TGTGCCAGCAGTTTTACAGATACGCAGTATTTT.

The genes are TRBV6-6 and TRBJ1-1; the D is unclear. The germline V and J ends were trimmed by 0 bases and 5 bases, with 4 bases remaining between them. Germline V gene lookup returns CDR1 MNHNY and CDR2 SVGAGI (reference sequence). This CDR3 is built from 12 residues. CDR3 in DNA: TGTGCCAGCAGTTACTCGTTGACTGAAGCTTTCTTT. Its translation is CASSYSLTEAFF.

The V and J genes are TRBV6-5 and TRBJ1-5; 8 bases match TRBD1. The V and J ends lost 6 bases and 6 bases, in that order; junction bases with no gene match: 7. This CDR3 spans 14 amino acids. Germline loops: CDR1 MNHEY, CDR2 SVGAGI. Here the CDR3 DNA reads TGTGCCAGCAGCCCGACAGGGGAAGCTCAGCCCCAGCATTTT. Encoded protein: CASSPTGEAQPQHF.

The chain is built from TRBV18 and TRBJ1-6, with D hard to call. This CDR3 has 14 amino acids. Trimming shortened V by 3 bases and J by 7 bases, and 10 bases separated the two germline ends. In germline, CDR1 is KGHSH, CDR2 LQKENI. The CDR3 loop is CASSPGTANSPLHF. DNA for the CDR3: TGTGCCAGCTCACCGGGAACAGCCAATTCACCCCTCCACTTT. The full variable domain, with the rest looked up from reference TRBV18 and TRBJ1-6, is NAGVMQNPRHLVRRRGQEARLRCSPMKGHSHVYWYRQLPEEGLKFMVYLQKENIIDESGMPKERFSAEFPKEGPSILRIQQVVRGDSAAYFCASSPGTANSPLHFGNGTRLTVT.

The gene calls are TRBV6-1 and TRBJ2-7; possibly TRBD1 for D (6 bases). The ends were cut back, 2 bases at V and 3 bases at J, with 8 bases in the middle. CDR1 and CDR2 (germline): MNHNS, SASEGT. CDR3 length equals 13 residues. The DNA of the CDR3 is TGTGCCAGCAGTGAAAGCAGGGGCTACGAGCAGTACTTC. Translating it yields CASSESRGYEQYF.

The V and J genes are TRBV5-1 and TRBJ1-2, with D tentatively TRBD1 (5 bases). This CDR3 region has 16 residues. The V gene's germline CDR1 is SGHRS and CDR2 YFSETQ. V lost 4 bases, J lost 7 bases, and 23 bases lay in between. CDR3 loop: CASSARSTIGGGGYTF. The CDR3 DNA is TGCGCCAGCAGCGCCAGGTCAACTATCGGCGGGGGTGGCTACACCTTC.